The rows below give T cell receptor beta chains drawn from one sample of a study of T cells in Graves' hyperthyroidism and ophthalmopathy. MiXCR, applied by TCRdb to the multiplex PCR reads, yields one record per CDR3 protein. The data hold about 360,000 distinct CDR3 sequences, with approximately 15% observed a single time. The sequencing sample was made of blood. These receptors all come from a woman aged 18-35 years with Graves' hyperthyroidism that later progressed to Graves' ophthalmopathy. Both conserved end residues are part of each CDR3. The D gene is left open where the match is weak. Clone size appears in some rows only: once, few, many, or a class for an expanded clone.

v_gene	len	abundance	j_gene	d_gene	CDR3nt	CDR3aa
TRBV29-1	15	many	TRBJ2-5	TRBD1	TGCAGCGCCGAAACCGGGACAGGGTCTCCGGAGACCCAGTACTTC	CSAETGTGSPETQYF
TRBV24-1	15	many	TRBJ2-7	TRBD1	TGTGCCACCAGTTCCATCGGGACAGGGAAGGGCGAGCAGTACTTC	CATSSIGTGKGEQYF
TRBV6-1	11	NA	TRBJ1-2	TRBD1	TGTGCCAGCAGTGCAGGGGGTGGCTACACCTTC	CASSAGGGYTF
TRBV7-9	17	NA	TRBJ2-2	NA	TGTGCCAGCAGCTTAGCTTTGTTGACTAGTGAGACCGGGGAGCTGTTTTTT	CASSLALLTSETGELFF
TRBV20-1	15	few	TRBJ2-7	NA	TGCAGTGCTAGAGTCGGGGGCGGATACCTCTACGAGCAGTACTTC	CSARVGGGYLYEQYF
TRBV9	14	NA	TRBJ2-7	NA	TGTGCCAGCAGCGTAGAGGACTACTCCTACGAGCAGTACTTC	CASSVEDYSYEQYF
TRBV15	15	NA	TRBJ1-4	NA	TGTGCCACCAGCAGAGGACAGACCCTGAATGAAAAACTGTTTTTT	CATSRGQTLNEKLFF
TRBV19	15	NA	TRBJ1-3	NA	TGTGCCAGTACGAGACGTAGGAGCTCTGGAAACACCATATATTTT	CASTRRRSSGNTIYF
TRBV19	15	few	TRBJ2-1	NA	TGTGCCAGTAGTATAGGACCGATCTCCTACAATGAGCAGTTCTTC	CASSIGPISYNEQFF
TRBV5-6	19	few	TRBJ2-1	NA	TGTGCCAGCACGGACGGTTGGGGGGTGACTAGACTTATTTACAATGAGCAGTTCTTC	CASTDGWGVTRLIYNEQFF
TRBV28	14	few	TRBJ1-5	NA	TGTGCCAGCAGTTCCTTTCGAGGCAATCAGCCCCAGCATTTT	CASSSFRGNQPQHF
TRBV20-1	13	few	TRBJ1-1	NA	TGCAGTGCTCGGGGGGACATGAACACTGAAGCTTTCTTT	CSARGDMNTEAFF
TRBV2	16	NA	TRBJ1-1	NA	TGTGCCAGCAGTGAAACTTTGCAGGCCCTGAACACTGAAGCTTTCTTT	CASSETLQALNTEAFF
TRBV5-4	17	NA	TRBJ1-2	TRBD1	TGTGCCAGCAGCTCGTTACCTTATCGACAGGGGGCAGGTGGCTACACCTTC	CASSSLPYRQGAGGYTF
TRBV30	12	many	TRBJ1-1	NA	TGTGCCTGGAGTGAGATGAACACTGAAGCTTTCTTT	CAWSEMNTEAFF
TRBV5-1	15	many	TRBJ2-1	NA	TGCGCCAGCAGCTTGGCGGGGGGCGCCTACAATGAGCAGTTCTTC	CASSLAGGAYNEQFF
TRBV6-1	18	few	TRBJ1-2	NA	TGTGCCAGCAGAAGTGGGGGGGGCCTACAGGGTCGGGACTATGGCTACACCTTC	CASRSGGGLQGRDYGYTF
TRBV7-2	17	many	TRBJ2-1	TRBD2	TGTGCCAGCAGCTTAGAGAGGACTAGCGGGGGCTACAATGAGCAGTTCTTC	CASSLERTSGGYNEQFF
TRBV7-8	14	many	TRBJ2-7	NA	TGTGCCAGCAGCTTAAGAGAGACGAGCTACGAGCAGTACTTC	CASSLRETSYEQYF
TRBV18	16	few	TRBJ2-2	NA	TGTGCCAGCTCACCAGGGACACAAATTAACACCGGGGAGCTGTTTTTT	CASSPGTQINTGELFF
TRBV7-3	14	few	TRBJ1-1	NA	TGTGCCAGCAGCTTACTCCCGAACAGGAATGAAGCTTTCTTT	CASSLLPNRNEAFF
TRBV27	13	many	TRBJ1-2	NA	TGTGCCAGCAGCATCGGATTCGACTATGGCTACACCTTC	CASSIGFDYGYTF
TRBV16	16	many	TRBJ2-7	TRBD1	TGTGCCAGCAGCCAATTAAGGGACAGGGGTTCCTACGAGCAGTACTTC	CASSQLRDRGSYEQYF